A single sample gave rise to the 15 T cell receptor beta chains below, sequenced in a study of cytotoxic CD8 clonotypes in ibrutinib-treated CLL. Measured with immunoSEQ multiplex PCR; TCRdb has only the in-frame clones, and not every one. The data hold approximately 280,000 clones, with approximately 76% observed a single time. Sequences were derived from PBMCs, sampled at disease progression, from a patient treated with ibrutinib. These receptors were obtained from a human donor with chronic lymphocytic leukemia.

This clone was observed a single time. The chain has TRBV5-1 and TRBJ1-1; D is possibly TRBD1 (5 bases). The CDR3 is 14 amino acids. Germline V gene sequence: CDR1 SGHRS, CDR2 YFSETQ. V lost 0 bases, J lost 3 bases, and 9 bases lay in between. In nucleotides, the CDR3 is TGCGCCAGCAGCTTGGGACAGAGGGACACTGAAGCTTTCTTT. Residues: CASSLGQRDTEAFF. The complete variable domain, with remaining parts taken from reference TRBV5-1 and TRBJ1-1, reads KAGVTQTPRYLIKTRGQQVTLSCSPISGHRSVSWYQQTPGQGLQFLFEYFSETQRNKGNFPGRFSGRQFSNSRSEMNVSTLELGDSALYLCASSLGQRDTEAFFGQGTRLTVV.

V and J are TRBV9 and TRBJ1-1; D is unresolved. This CDR3 contains 13 residues. Germline loops: CDR1 SGDLS, CDR2 YYNGEE. Trimming removed 0 bases at V and 6 bases at J, with 9 bases between. CDR3 nucleotides: TGTGCCAGCAGCGTAGGGTTGCCCCCTGAAGCTTTCTTT. Protein product: CASSVGLPPEAFF.

This clone was detected a few times. The chain has TRBV10-3 and TRBJ2-5; D unclear. Trimming stripped 2 bases from V and 1 base from J, with 17 bases between. Looked up from germline, CDR1 is ENHRY and CDR2 is SYGVKD. The CDR3 runs to 17 residues. The DNA for the CDR3 is TGTGCCATCAGTGAGGTGCGACCATATAGTCGCCAAGAGACCCAGTACTTC. Translating it yields CAISEVRPYSRQETQYF.

The V gene is TRBV7-9, the J gene TRBJ1-1, with 8 nucleotides matching TRBD1. The CDR3 contains 15 residues. Germline V gives CDR1 SEHNR, CDR2 FQNEAQ (reference sequence). V gave up 5 bases and J gave up 1 base; unmatched junction bases: 6. CDR3 coding DNA: TGTGCCAGCAGCCCTCCCGGACAGGGGAACACTGAAGCTTTCTTT. This translates into CASSPPGQGNTEAFF.

This clone came up a few times. This chain links TRBV2 with TRBJ1-2; D is unresolved. From germline, CDR1 is SNHLY and CDR2 FYNNEI. This CDR3 spans 11 amino acids. V lost 7 bases and J 8 bases, leaving 11 bases between the germline ends. Here the CDR3 reads CASIAGGGYTF. CDR3 nucleotide sequence: TGTGCCAGCATTGCAGGAGGGGGCTACACCTTC.

The CDR3 here is CASSLAGSGYTF. CDR3 sequence (DNA): TGTGCCAGCAGCTTAGCGGGATCCGGCTACACCTTC. This rearrangement joins TRBV7-2 to TRBJ1-2; D gene ambiguous. CDR3 size: 12 residues. Trimming took off 0 bases at V and 8 bases at J, with 7 bases between the two ends. The germline V gene encodes CDR1 SGHTA and CDR2 FQGNSA.

This chain links TRBV2 with TRBJ2-7, with D maybe TRBD1 (6 bases). V was pared by 8 bases and J by 2 bases, with 10 bases between. CDR3 length: 12 residues. Germline lookup yields CDR1 SNHLY and CDR2 FYNNEI. The CDR3 coding sequence is TGTGCCAGCGGGACATCGGCCTACGAGCAGTACTTC. Translation gives CASGTSAYEQYF.

This rearrangement joins TRBV15 to TRBJ2-7, with 9 bases matching TRBD1. With V trimmed by 5 bases and J by 6 bases, 5 bases remained unmatched. The CDR3 runs to 13 residues. CDR1 LNHNV and CDR2 YYDKDF come from the germline V gene (reference sequence). CDR3: CATSVGDRVEQYF. Here the CDR3 DNA reads TGTGCCACCAGCGTAGGGGACAGGGTCGAGCAGTACTTC.

This chain links TRBV5-1 with TRBJ1-2; D remains ambiguous. Trimming removed 0 bases from V and 0 bases from J, with 6 bases in between. CDR1 is SGHRS, CDR2 YFSETQ, per germline. This CDR3 has 14 amino acids. The CDR3 coding sequence is TGCGCCAGCAGCTTGGTCGGGGCTAACTATGGCTACACCTTC. Translation: CASSLVGANYGYTF.

The gene calls are TRBV5-3 and TRBJ2-7; D unresolved. TRBV5-3 is noted as an ORF with a role that remains uncertain. The V end was cut by 0 bases, the J end by 3 bases, with 4 bases between. The CDR3 has 12 residues. CDR3 coding DNA: TGTGCCAGAAGCTTGGAGGGCTACGAGCAGTACTTC. Its translation is CARSLEGYEQYF.

The chain links TRBV19 to TRBJ2-7; 7 bases match TRBD1. Germline loops: CDR1 LNHDA, CDR2 SQIVND (reference sequence). The CDR3 has 15 amino acids. V shed 4 bases and J 1 base; nucleotides not matched to a gene: 7. The CDR3 reads CASSNLGQASYEQYF. CDR3 bases: TGTGCCAGTAGTAACCTTGGACAGGCTTCCTACGAGCAGTACTTC.

This chain connects TRBV9 to TRBJ2-6; possibly TRBD2 for D (6 bases). The CDR3 spans 15 residues. With 4 bases removed from V and 4 bases from J, the gap between germline ends came to 12 bases. Germline V lookup: CDR1 SGDLS, CDR2 YYNGEE. In DNA form, the CDR3 reads TGTGCCAGCAGCTTCGGGGGTCTCGGGGCCAACGTCCTGACTTTC. Encoded protein: CASSFGGLGANVLTF.

The CDR3 nucleotides read TGTGCCAGCAGTTCCCGCCGACTAGCGGGATACAATGAGCAGTTCTTC. Its protein is CASSSRRLAGYNEQFF. The chain links TRBV27 to TRBJ2-1, with 11 bases fitting TRBD2. CDR1 and CDR2 from the germline V gene are MNHEY and SMNVEV (reference sequence). This CDR3 spans 16 amino acids. V shed 4 bases and J 4 bases; nucleotides not matched to a gene: 6.

The V gene is TRBV28, the J gene TRBJ2-2, with TRBD1 matching 12 bases. The V and J ends lost 5 bases and 7 bases, in that order; junction bases with no gene match: 8. The CDR3 contains 16 residues. Germline V lookup: CDR1 MDHEN, CDR2 SYDVKM. The CDR3 DNA reads TGTGCCAGCAGTCCGGGACAGGGGGCTAAAGGCGGGGAGCTGTTTTTT. As protein: CASSPGQGAKGGELFF. Filled out from reference TRBV28 and TRBJ2-2, the complete variable domain reads DVKVTQSSRYLVKRTGEKVFLECVQDMDHENMFWYRQDPGLGLRLIYFSYDVKMKEKGDIPEGYSVSREKKERFSLILESASTNQTSMYLCASSPGQGAKGGELFFGEGSRLTVL.

The CDR3 is CASSLTSGYYEQYF. The CDR3 DNA follows: TGTGCCAGCAGCCTGACTAGCGGATACTACGAGCAGTACTTC. The chain combines TRBV5-4 with TRBJ2-7; 9 bases line up with TRBD2. The CDR3 totals 14 residues. The V gene end was trimmed by 4 bases and the J gene end by 3 bases; junction bases not matched to a gene: 5. Germline CDR1 SGHNT, CDR2 YYREEE (reference sequence).